This T cell receptor beta chain was sequenced during a study of cytomegalovirus exposure and HLA in healthy donors. Study in general: From HLA-typed donors, an early data release held tens of millions of unique TCRs.

V lost 2 bases to trimming and J lost 2 bases, with 9 bases between them. The germline V gene has CDR1 PRHDT and CDR2 FYEKMQ (reference sequence). The CDR3 consists of 14 residues. Concerning this clone: Its antigen is unidentified.

Points from the study as a whole: Presence/absence analyses assumed roughly uniform sequencing depth across donors, which may not hold.

PCR involved 60 Vbeta and 13 Jbeta primers. Data came from immunoSEQ multiplex PCR; TCRdb stores just in-frame clones and leaves some out. This table has tens of thousands of clones, over 80% appearing once. The clonotype comes from a man aged 30 to 39 in good health and CMV-seronegative. Sequencing used PBMCs. V and J are TRBV13 and TRBJ2-5; no firm D call. CDR3 loop: CASSLWAEQETQYF. The CDR3, as DNA: TGTGCCAGCAGCTTATGGGCAGAGCAAGAGACCCAGTACTTC.